This TCR beta chain was documented in a study of CD8 T cells in ankylosing spondylitis. Broader study findings: Made up of under 10 highly homologous variants, a TCR beta motif appeared characteristic of ankylosing spondylitis blood. Relatively rare in peripheral blood, disease-linked clones were also CD8+. Reports of some motif variants in reactive arthritis synovial fluid and blood predate this one.

Germline CDR1 and CDR2: MNHEY and SMNVEV (reference sequence). V gave up 2 bases and J gave up 4 bases, with 11 bases separating them. The length of the CDR3 is 15 residues. This clonotype was counted ten times or more. Antigen: not known. From the 5' RACE reads, TCRdb called clonotypes with MiXCR, one entry per CDR3 protein. The data contain 650,000 to 800,000 distinct CDR3 sequences, around 19% of them singletons. The chain carries TRBV27 and TRBJ2-2; D ambiguous. This sequence was found in a male donor with ankylosing spondylitis. Specimen: blood, either unsorted or a sorted T cell fraction (not recorded which). This CDR3 is CASSLNVQSTGELFF. The DNA for the CDR3 is TGTGCCAGCAGTTTAAATGTACAGTCCACCGGGGAGCTGTTTTTT.